The clone carrying this TCR beta chain was counted at least ten times. Its antigen is not known. This sample was included in a study of T cells in Graves' hyperthyroidism and ophthalmopathy. Turning to the study itself: Staff took peripheral blood when the initial diagnosis was made, before any treatment began. Whole-study findings and limits: By a 13 V-J model, ophthalmopathy was set apart from stable hyperthyroidism. Within blood appeared most thyroid clonotypes that had expanded above 0.001.

RNA transcripts yielded amplified TCR beta CDR3 regions. The HTBI primer set drove a first-round RT-PCR of the TCR CDR3. TCRdb processed the multiplex PCR reads anew with MiXCR; each CDR3 protein has one entry. In the table there are under 300,000 distinct CDR3 sequences, around 15% of which are singletons. Germline loops: CDR1 SGHRS, CDR2 YFSETQ. V shed 2 bases, J shed 2 bases, and the junction held 5 bases outside the gene matches. The CDR3 runs to 17 residues. Diagnoses used clinical symptoms, serum thyroxine and TRAb, thyroid ultrasound and orbital computed tomography. The sequence was obtained from a woman aged 40-49 years with Graves' hyperthyroidism. Material: blood. The chain is built from TRBV5-1 and TRBJ2-1; TRBD2 matches 12 bases. The CDR3 is CASSLGLAGLAYNEQFF. CDR3 bases: TGCGCCAGCAGCTTAGGACTAGCGGGATTGGCCTACAATGAGCAGTTCTTC.